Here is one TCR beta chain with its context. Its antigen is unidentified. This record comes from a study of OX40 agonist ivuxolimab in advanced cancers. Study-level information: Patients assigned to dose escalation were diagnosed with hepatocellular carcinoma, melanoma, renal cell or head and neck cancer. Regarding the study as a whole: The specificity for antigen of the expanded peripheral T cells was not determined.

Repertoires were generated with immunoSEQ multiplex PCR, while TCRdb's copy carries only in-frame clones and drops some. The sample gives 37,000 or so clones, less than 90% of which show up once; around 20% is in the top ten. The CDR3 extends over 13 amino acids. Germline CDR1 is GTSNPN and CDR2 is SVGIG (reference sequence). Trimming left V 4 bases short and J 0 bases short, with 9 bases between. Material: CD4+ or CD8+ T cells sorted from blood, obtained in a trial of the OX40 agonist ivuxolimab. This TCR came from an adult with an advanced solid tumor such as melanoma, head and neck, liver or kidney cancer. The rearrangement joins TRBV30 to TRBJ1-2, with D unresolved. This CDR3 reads CAWTAGTNYGYTF. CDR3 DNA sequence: TGTGCCTGGACTGCAGGTACTAACTATGGCTACACCTTC.